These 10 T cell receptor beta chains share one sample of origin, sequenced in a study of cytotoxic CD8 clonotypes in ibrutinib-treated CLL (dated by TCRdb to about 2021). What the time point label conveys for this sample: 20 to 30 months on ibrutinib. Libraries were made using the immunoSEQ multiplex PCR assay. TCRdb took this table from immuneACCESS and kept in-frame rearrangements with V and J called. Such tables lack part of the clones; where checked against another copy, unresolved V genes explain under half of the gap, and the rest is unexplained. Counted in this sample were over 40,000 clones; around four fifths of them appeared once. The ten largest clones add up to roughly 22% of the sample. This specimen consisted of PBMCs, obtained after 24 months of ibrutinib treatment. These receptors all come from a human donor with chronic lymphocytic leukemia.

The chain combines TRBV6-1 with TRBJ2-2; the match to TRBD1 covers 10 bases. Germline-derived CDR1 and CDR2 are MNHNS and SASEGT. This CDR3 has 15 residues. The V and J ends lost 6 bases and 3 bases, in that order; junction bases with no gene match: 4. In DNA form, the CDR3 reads TGTGCCAGCAGGCCGGGACAGGGGTACACCGGGGAGCTGTTTTTT. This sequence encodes CASRPGQGYTGELFF.

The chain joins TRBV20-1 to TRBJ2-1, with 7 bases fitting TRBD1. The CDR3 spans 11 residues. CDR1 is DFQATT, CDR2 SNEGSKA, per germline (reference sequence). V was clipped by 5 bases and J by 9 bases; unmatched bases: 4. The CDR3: CSAPRGSEQFF. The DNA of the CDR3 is TGCAGTGCTCCCAGGGGGAGTGAGCAGTTCTTC.

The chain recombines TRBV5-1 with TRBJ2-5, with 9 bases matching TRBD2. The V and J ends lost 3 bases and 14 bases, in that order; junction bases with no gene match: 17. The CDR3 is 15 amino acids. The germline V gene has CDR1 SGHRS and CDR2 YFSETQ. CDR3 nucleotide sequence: TGCGCCAGCAGCTCGGAGCGGGAGGCCCGGAGAGACCCTTACTTC. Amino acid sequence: CASSSEREARRDPYF.

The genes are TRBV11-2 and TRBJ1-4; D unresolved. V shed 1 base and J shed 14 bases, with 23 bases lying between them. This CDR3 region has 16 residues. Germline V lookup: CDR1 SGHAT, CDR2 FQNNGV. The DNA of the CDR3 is TGTGCCAGCAGCTTAGGGGGAGGTACGGTCGGCTCGGACCTGTTTTTT. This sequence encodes CASSLGGGTVGSDLFF.

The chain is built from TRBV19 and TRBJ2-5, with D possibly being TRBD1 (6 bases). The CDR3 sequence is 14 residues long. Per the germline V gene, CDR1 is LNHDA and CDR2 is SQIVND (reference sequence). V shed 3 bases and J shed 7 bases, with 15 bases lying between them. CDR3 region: CASSIQQGSGTQYF. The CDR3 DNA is TGTGCCAGTAGTATCCAACAGGGTTCCGGGACCCAGTACTTC. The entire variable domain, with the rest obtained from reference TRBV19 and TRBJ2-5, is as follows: DGGITQSPKYLFRKEGQNVTLSCEQNLNHDAMYWYRQDPGQGLRLIYYSQIVNDFQKGDIAEGYSVSREKKESFPLTVTSAQKNPTAFYLCASSIQQGSGTQYFGPGTRLLVL.

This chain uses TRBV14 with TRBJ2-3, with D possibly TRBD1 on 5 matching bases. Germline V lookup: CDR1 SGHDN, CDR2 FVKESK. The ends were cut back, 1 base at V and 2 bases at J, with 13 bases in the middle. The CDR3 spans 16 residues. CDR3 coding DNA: TGTGCCAGCAGCCAAGGTCCAGGGTATCCCACAGATACGCAGTATTTT. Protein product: CASSQGPGYPTDTQYF. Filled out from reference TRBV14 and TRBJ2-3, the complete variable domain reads EAGVTQFPSHSVIEKGQTVTLRCDPISGHDNLYWYRRVMGKEIKFLLHFVKESKQDESGMPNNRFLAERTGGTYSTLKVQPAELEDSGVYFCASSQGPGYPTDTQYFGPGTRLTVL.

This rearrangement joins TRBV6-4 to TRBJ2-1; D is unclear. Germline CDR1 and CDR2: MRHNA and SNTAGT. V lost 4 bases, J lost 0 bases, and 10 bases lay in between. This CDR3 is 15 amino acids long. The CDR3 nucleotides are TGTGCCAGCAGTGGAGGCGGTAGCTCCTACAATGAGCAGTTCTTC. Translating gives CASSGGGSSYNEQFF.

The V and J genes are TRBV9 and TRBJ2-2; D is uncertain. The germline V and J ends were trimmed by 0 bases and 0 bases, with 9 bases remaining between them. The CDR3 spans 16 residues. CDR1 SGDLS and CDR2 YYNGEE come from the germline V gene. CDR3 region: CASSVEHSSNTGELFF. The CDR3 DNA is TGTGCCAGCAGCGTAGAACACAGTTCGAACACCGGGGAGCTGTTTTTT.

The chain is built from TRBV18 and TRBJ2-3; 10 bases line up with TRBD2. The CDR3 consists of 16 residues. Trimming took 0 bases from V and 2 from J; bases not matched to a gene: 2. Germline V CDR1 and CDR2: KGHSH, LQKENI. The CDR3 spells CASSPPGLAATDTQYF. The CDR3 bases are TGTGCCAGCTCACCACCCGGACTAGCGGCCACAGATACGCAGTATTTT.

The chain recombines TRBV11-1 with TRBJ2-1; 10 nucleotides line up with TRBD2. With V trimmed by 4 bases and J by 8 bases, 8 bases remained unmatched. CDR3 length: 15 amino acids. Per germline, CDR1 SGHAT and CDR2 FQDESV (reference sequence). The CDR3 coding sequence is TGTGCCAGCAGCTCCAAGCGGGAGGGGAGGGATGAGCAGTTCTTC. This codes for CASSSKREGRDEQFF.